This entry is about one T cell receptor beta chain. There is no known antigen for this receptor. Qualities for individual bases were not recorded, and no much larger clone is one base off. In the prospective study, participants were roughly 18 to 100 years old, resided in about two dozen geographic areas of the United States, and were enrolled through a virtual design. In the prospective study, participants were assigned to cohorts based on the clinical history participants reported in a screening survey and a study questionnaire. In the prospective study, mobile phlebotomists collected whole blood, serum and a nasopharyngeal or oropharyngeal swab from each participant. Participants in the prospective study had the option to provide additional blood draws and questionnaires over a roughly two-month period. Blood samples from the prospective study were shipped frozen or at room temperature prior to DNA extraction.

TCRbeta CDR3 regions were amplified from genomic DNA using the immunoSEQ Assay, a bias-controlled multiplex PCR. The authors' analysis ran thus. Within the assay, amplification of reference gene primers was used to estimate how many nucleated cells each sample contained. Sequence reads were collapsed and filtered to measure the absolute abundance of every unique TCRbeta CDR3 rearrangement. Productive Simpson clonality was computed per sample as the square root of Simpson's diversity index over productive rearrangements. Drawn from immuneACCESS, this table holds only the in-frame rearrangements with V and J called that TCRdb kept. Clones are partly lost; checked studies trace under half to an unresolved V gene and leave the rest unexplained. That table supplies the V and J calls and clone size; D and trimming were determined from the DNA. For this sample the table gives about 400,000 clones, of which roughly 86% were detected only once. The ten biggest clones cover roughly 2% of the sample.

The germline V gene encodes CDR1 SEHNR and CDR2 FQNEAQ (reference sequence). V and J lose 5 bases and 3 bases, and a span of 20 bases separates them. From the cysteine through the phenylalanine, the CDR3 covers 16 amino acids. The sequence is cut down to CDR3 DNA, 48 bases in frame from base 1. The sample belongs to a study of blood T cell repertoires in COVID-19 (TCRdb year 2020). Some background on the complete study: Collaborator samples came from the United States, Italy and Spain and covered acute and convalescent phases of COVID-19. The material from the prospective study consisted of cDNA or gDNA derived from T cells, B-cell-depleted T cells, or PBMCs. Deeply sampled blood TCRbeta repertoires from subjects exposed to, actively infected with, or recovered from COVID-19 were included in the dataset. The repertoires were released in a freely available public database meant as a resource for research on the immune response to SARS-CoV-2. Samples came from the ongoing ImmuneRACE study (first 160 participants) plus 1,254 subjects from 6 global collaborators. The sample metadata nearly always contained a de-identified subject ID, COVID-19 status, age in years and sex. Where HLA class I and class II types were available, the types were taken from metadata supplied by the sample provider, not from assay-based typing. Overall study outcomes, separate from this receptor: Clinical and demographic metadata were provided uncurated, with the amount varying by source and participant.

The receptor was isolated from a woman between 35 and 50 years old with acute COVID-19. This receptor chain uses TRBV7-9 and TRBJ2-7; TRBD1 could be the D gene, as 5 bases match. Sequencing input: PBMCs or T cells enriched from blood (not recorded which). The sequenced DNA: TGTGCCAGCAGCGAGACACTGACAGCTTACCTCTACGAGCAGTACTTC. It translates as CASSETLTAYLYEQYF.